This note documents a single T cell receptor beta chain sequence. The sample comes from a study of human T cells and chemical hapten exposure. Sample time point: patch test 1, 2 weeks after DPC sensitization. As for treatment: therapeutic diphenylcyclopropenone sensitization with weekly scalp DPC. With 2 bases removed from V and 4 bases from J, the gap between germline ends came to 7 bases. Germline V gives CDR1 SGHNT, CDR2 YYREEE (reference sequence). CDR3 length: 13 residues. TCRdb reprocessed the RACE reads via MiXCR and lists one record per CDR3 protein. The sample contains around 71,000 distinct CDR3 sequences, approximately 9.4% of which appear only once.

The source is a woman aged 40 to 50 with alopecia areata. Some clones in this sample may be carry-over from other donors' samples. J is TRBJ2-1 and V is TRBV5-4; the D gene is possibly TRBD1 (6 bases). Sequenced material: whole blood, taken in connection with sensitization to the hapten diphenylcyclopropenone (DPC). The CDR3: CASSFDRYNEQFF. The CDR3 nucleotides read TGTGCCAGCAGCTTCGACAGGTACAATGAGCAGTTCTTC.